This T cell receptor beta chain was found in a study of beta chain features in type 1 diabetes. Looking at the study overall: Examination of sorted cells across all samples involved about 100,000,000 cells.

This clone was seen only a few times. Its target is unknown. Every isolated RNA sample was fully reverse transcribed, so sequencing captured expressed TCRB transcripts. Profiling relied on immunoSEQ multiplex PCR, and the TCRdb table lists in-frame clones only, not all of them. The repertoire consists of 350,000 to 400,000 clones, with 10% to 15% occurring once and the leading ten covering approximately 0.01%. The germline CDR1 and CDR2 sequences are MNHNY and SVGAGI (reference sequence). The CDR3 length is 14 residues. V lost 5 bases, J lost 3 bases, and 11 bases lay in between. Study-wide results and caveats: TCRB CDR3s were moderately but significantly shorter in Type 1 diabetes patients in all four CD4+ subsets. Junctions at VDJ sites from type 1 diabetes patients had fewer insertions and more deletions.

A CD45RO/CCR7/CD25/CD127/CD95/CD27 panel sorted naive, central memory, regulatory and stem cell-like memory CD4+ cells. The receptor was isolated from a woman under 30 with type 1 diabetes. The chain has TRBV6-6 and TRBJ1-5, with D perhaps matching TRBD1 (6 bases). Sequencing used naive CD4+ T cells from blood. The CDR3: CASSRGQNNQPQHF. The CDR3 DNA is TGTGCCAGCAGTCGAGGACAGAACAATCAGCCCCAGCATTTT.